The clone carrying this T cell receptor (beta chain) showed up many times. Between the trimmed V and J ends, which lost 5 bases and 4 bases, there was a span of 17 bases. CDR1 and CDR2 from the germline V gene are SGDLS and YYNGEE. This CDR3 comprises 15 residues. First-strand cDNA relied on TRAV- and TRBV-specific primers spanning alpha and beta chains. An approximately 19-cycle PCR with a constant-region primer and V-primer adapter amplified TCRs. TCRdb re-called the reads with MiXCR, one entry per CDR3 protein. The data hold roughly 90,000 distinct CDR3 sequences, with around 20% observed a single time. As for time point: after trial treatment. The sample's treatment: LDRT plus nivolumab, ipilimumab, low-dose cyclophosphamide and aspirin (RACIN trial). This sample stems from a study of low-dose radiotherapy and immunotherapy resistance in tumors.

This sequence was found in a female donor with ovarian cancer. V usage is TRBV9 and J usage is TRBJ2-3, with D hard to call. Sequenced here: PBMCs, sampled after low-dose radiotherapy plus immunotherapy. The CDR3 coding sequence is TGTGCCAGCAGAGGAGACTTCGGGCTCTCAGATACGCAGTATTTT. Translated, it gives CASRGDFGLSDTQYF. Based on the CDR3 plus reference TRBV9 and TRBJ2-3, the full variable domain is DSGVTQTPKHLITATGQRVTLRCSPRSGDLSVYWYQQSLDQGLQFLIQYYNGEERAKGNILERFSAQQFPDLHSELNLSSLELGDSALYFCASRGDFGLSDTQYFGPGTRLTVL.